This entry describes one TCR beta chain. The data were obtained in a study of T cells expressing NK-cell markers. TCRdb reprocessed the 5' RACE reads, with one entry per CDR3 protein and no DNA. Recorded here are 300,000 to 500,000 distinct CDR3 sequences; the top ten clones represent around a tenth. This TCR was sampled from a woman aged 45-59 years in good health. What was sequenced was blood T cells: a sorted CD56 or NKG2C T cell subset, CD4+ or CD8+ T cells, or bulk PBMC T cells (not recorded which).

CDR3 protein: CASSERTSGYEQYF. The chain is built from TRBV6-1 and TRBJ2-7; the D call of TRBD2 rests on TCRdb alone, since no DNA is present to check it. The germline V gene has CDR1 MNHNS and CDR2 SASEGT. The CDR3 sequence is 14 residues long.